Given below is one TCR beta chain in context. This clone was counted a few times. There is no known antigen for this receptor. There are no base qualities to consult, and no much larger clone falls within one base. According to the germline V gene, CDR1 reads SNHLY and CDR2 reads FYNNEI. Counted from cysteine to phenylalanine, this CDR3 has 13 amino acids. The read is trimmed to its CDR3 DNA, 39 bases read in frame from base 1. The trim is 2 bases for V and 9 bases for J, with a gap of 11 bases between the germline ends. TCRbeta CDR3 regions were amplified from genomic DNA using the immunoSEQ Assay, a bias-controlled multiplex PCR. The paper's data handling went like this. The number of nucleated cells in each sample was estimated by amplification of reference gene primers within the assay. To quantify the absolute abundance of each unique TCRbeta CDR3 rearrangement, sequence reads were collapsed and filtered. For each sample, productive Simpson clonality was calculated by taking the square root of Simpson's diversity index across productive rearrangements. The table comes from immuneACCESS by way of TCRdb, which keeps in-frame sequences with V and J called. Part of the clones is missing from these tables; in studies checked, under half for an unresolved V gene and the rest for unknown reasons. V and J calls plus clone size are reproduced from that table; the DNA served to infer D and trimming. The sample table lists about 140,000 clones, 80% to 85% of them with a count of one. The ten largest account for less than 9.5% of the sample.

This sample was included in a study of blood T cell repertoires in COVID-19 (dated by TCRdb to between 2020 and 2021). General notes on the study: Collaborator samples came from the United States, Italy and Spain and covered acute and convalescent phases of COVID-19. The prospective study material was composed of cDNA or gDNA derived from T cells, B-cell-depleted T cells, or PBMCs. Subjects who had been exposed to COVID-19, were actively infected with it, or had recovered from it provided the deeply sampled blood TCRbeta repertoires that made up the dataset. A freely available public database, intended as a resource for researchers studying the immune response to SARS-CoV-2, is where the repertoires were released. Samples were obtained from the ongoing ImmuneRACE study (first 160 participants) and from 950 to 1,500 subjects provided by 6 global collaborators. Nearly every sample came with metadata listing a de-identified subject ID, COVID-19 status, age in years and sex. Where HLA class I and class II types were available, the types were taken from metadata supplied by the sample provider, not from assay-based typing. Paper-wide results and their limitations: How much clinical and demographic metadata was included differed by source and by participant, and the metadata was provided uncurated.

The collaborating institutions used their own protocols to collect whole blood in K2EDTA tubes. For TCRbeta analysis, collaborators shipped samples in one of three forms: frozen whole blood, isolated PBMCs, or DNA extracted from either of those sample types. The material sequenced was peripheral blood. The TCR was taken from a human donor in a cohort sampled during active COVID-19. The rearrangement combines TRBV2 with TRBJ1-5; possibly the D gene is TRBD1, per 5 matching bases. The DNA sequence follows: TGTGCCAGCAGTGAAACAGGTGTGAGGCCCCAGCATTTT. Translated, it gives CASSETGVRPQHF.